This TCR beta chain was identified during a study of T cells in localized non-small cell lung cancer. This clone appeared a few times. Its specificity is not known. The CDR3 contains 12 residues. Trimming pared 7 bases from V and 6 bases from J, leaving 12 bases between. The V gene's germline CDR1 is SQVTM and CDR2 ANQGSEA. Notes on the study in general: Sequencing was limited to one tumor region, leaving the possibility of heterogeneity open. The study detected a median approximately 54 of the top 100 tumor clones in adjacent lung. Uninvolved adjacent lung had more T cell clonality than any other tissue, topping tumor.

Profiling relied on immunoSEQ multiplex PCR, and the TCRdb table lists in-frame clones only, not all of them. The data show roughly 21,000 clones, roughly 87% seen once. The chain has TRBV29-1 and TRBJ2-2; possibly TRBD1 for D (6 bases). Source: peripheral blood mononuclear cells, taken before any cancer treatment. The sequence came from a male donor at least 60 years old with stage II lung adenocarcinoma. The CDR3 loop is CSGVQGAGELFF. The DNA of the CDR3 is TGCAGCGGAGTACAGGGCGCCGGGGAGCTGTTTTTT.